This T cell receptor beta chain was sequenced during a study of blood T cell repertoires in COVID-19. This CDR3 comprises 16 residues. V was cut by 2 bases and J by 3 bases, with 11 bases left in between. Germline CDR1 and CDR2: MGHRA and YSYEKL. Assignment of participants to cohorts was predicated upon participant-reported clinical history. Sequenced by immunoSEQ multiplex PCR; TCRdb stores in-frame clones only, minus some. The sample comprises approximately 390,000 clones, around nine tenths of which are singletons, and 10% rests with the top ten. The material sequenced was PBMCs or T cells enriched from blood (not recorded which). The clonotype originates from a woman aged 50 to 60 who had recovered from COVID-19. The V and J genes are TRBV4-1 and TRBJ2-6, with TRBD2 as a possible D gene (6 bases). For the CDR3, the DNA is TGCGCCAGCAGCCAACCAGGGAGGATTGGGGCCAACGTCCTGACTTTC. It specifies CASSQPGRIGANVLTF.